This section outlines one TCR beta chain sequence together with its context. This clone occurred a few times. What this receptor recognizes is not known. The input lacks base qualities; no much larger clone sits a single base away. The donors were healthy, HIV-negative adults who had no recently reported acute infections or vaccinations. Only Caucasian adults living in Nashville, Tennessee, USA were represented among the donors. For unsorted samples, 100 million or so PBMCs were counted, and genomic DNA was extracted using the QIAamp DNA Blood Mini kit. Blood was collected by leukapheresis, and PBMCs were isolated by Ficoll-Histopaque density gradient centrifugation and then cryopreserved in liquid nitrogen vapor phase. Using the deep immunoSEQ assay, TCR CDR3 regions were amplified from genomic DNA by multiplex PCR. For each cell subset, the extracted genomic DNA was distributed evenly across all wells of several immunoSEQ 96-well plates, and each plate served as one replicate. For unsorted PBMC, about 300 ng of genomic DNA, equivalent to roughly 30,000 T cell genomes, went into each replicate PCR. Unsorted PBMC genomic DNA was sequenced across ten immunoSEQ deep assay plates. Purified libraries were quantified with a Qubit 3.0 fluorometer, sized on a Bioanalyzer 2100, and re-quantified with the KAPA Library Quantification kit. Each immunoSEQ 96-well plate was sequenced on its own single-read 150-cycle Illumina NextSeq 550 flow cell. Regarding the original processing steps: Because the immunoSEQ output held only junctional sequences and lacked quality scores, the filtering could not match the filtering applied to full-length reads. Sequences were annotated with PyIR, a Python wrapper for IgBLAST v1.9, and V/J genes and CDR3 were assigned using IMGT germline references. Reads were filtered out if the reads had weak V/J assignments (E-value above 1e-6), no CDR3, stop codons, out-of-frame junctions, or ambiguous translated residues. A V3J clonotype was defined by an identical inferred V gene, J gene, and CDR3 amino acid sequence. Percentage overlap between repertoires was computed as shared unique clonotypes divided by the size of the smaller repertoire. RTK rarefaction, the Chao1 estimator, and Recon v2.1 estimates of unobserved clonotypes were used to assess repertoire richness. Here the immuneACCESS table is served through TCRdb, limited to in-frame sequences with V and J called. Missing clones are a known gap in these copies; in checked studies unresolved V genes cover under half, and the rest lacks a known reason. V and J calls and clone size are given by that table; D and trimming were obtained from the DNA. This sample is represented by 450,000 to 500,000 clones; 81% of them were singletons. The top ten clones comprise about 12% of the sample.

Germline trimming amounts to 3 bases on V and 3 bases on J, with 7 as the count of junction bases outside the gene matches. From the cysteine up to the phenylalanine, the CDR3 has a length of 15 residues. CDR3 DNA is the only sequence kept; it has 45 bases, read in frame from the first base. CDR1 and CDR2, looked up from the germline V gene (reference sequence), are LNHDA and SQIVND. The record originates from a study of shared clonotypes between healthy human individuals (dated by TCRdb to about 2020). As for the study more broadly: A few men and two women, aged 18 to 49 years, made up the cohort. Leukapheresis yielded between about 0.94 and 9 billion PBMCs per donor. To increase sequencing depth and limit assay-specific biases, TCR repertoire library preparation and sequencing were carried out by different laboratories using diverse techniques. The study deeply sequenced blood TCR repertoires of five healthy adults to estimate repertoire size and the extent of clonotype sharing between individuals. Overall results and qualifications from the work: The genetic and exposure-history diversity represented was limited by the small number of donors. Based on pairwise subsampling, the degree of clonotype sharing among donors was expected to be affected by sequencing depth. Only blood was sampled, and tissue TCR repertoires likely differ from those in blood.

The source of this sequence is a woman in her 40s in good health. Some clones in this sample may be carry-over from other donors' samples. The V and J segments used are TRBV19 and TRBJ1-2, and 7 junctional nucleotides match TRBD1. The sample was PBMCs. The base sequence is TGTGCCAGTAGTATGAACCCGGACAGGTACTATGGCTACACCTTC. It encodes CASSMNPDRYYGYTF. Where the CDR3 stops, the reference TRBV19 and TRBJ1-2 genes take over; the full variable domain is DGGITQSPKYLFRKEGQNVTLSCEQNLNHDAMYWYRQDPGQGLRLIYYSQIVNDFQKGDIAEGYSVSREKKESFPLTVTSAQKNPTAFYLCASSMNPDRYYGYTFGSGTRLTVV.